This T cell receptor (beta chain) was documented in a study of cytomegalovirus exposure and HLA in healthy donors. There are 15 residues in the CDR3. After removal of 4 bases from V and 7 bases from J, the junction contained 7 bases not matched to a gene. Germline CDR1 is ENHRY and CDR2 is SYGVKD. Sequenced by immunoSEQ multiplex PCR; TCRdb stores in-frame clones only, minus some. The data contain about 79,000 clones, more than 85% of them seen just once; the ten biggest clones take up 3.6%. The sequence came from a young woman in good health and CMV-seronegative. The rearrangement links TRBV10-3 to TRBJ2-3, with 11 bases aligning to TRBD1. The specimen was PBMCs. For the CDR3, the DNA is TGTGCCATCAGTGGAGGTGGGACAGGGGGTTATACGCAGTATTTT. It is translated as CAISGGGTGGYTQYF.